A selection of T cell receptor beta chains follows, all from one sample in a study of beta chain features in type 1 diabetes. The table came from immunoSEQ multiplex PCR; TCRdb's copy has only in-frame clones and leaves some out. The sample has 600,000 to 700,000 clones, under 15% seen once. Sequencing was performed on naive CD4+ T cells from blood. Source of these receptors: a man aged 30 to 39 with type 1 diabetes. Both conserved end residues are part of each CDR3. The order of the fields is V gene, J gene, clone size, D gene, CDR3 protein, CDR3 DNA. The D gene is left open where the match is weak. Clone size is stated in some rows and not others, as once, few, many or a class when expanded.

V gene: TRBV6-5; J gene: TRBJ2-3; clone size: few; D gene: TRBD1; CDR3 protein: CASSYSGTGDTDTQYF; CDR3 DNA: TGTGCCAGCAGTTACTCAGGGACAGGGGACACAGATACGCAGTATTTT
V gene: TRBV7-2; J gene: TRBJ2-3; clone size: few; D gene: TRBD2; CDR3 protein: CASSLARLAGAQYF; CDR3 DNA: TGTGCCAGCAGCTTAGCGCGGCTAGCGGGGGCTCAGTATTTT
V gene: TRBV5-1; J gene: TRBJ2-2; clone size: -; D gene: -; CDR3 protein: CASSIVPGELFF; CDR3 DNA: TGCGCCAGCAGCATAGTTCCCGGGGAGCTGTTTTTT
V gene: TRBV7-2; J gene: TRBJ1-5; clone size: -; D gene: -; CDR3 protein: CASSSETGFNQPQHF; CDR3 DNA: TGTGCCAGCAGCTCCGAGACAGGCTTCAATCAGCCCCAGCATTTT
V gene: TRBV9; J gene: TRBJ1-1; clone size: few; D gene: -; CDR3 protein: CASSVASDLNTEAFF; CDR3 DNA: TGTGCCAGCAGCGTAGCGAGTGACCTGAACACTGAAGCTTTCTTT
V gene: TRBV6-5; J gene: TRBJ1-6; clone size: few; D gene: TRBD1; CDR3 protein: CASSYSGTGDSPLHF; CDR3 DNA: TGTGCCAGCAGTTACTCCGGGACAGGCGATTCACCCCTCCACTTT
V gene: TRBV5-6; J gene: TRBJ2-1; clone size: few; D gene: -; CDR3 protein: CASSYLIGEGSDNEQFF; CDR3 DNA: TGTGCCAGCAGCTACCTAATAGGTGAAGGTTCGGACAATGAGCAGTTCTTC
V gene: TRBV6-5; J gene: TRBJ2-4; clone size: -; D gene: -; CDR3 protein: CASSPTGLRSIQYF; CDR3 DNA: TGTGCCAGCAGCCCGACAGGACTAAGAAGCATTCAGTACTTC
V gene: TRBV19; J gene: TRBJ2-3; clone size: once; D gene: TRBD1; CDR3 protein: CASSRDRVEDTQYF; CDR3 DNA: TGTGCCAGTAGTAGGGACAGGGTAGAGGATACGCAGTATTTT
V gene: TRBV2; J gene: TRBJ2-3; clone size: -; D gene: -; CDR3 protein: CASSSTGIVSDTQYF; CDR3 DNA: TGTGCCAGCAGCAGCACAGGGATTGTTTCAGATACGCAGTATTTT
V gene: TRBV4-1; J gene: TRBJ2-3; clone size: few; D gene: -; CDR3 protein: CASSQERAGNTDTQYF; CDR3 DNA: TGCGCCAGCAGCCAAGAGAGGGCGGGGAACACAGATACGCAGTATTTT
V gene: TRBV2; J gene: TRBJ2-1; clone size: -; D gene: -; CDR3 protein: CASGRRMGYNEQFF; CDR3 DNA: TGTGCCAGCGGGAGGCGCATGGGCTACAATGAGCAGTTCTTC
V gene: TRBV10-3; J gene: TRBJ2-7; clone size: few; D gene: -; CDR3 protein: CAIRERDSYEQYF; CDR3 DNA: TGTGCCATCAGAGAGCGGGACAGCTACGAGCAGTACTTC
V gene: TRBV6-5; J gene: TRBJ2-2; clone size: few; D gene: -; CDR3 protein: CATISDTGELFF; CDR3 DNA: TGTGCCACCATATCAGACACCGGGGAGCTGTTTTTT
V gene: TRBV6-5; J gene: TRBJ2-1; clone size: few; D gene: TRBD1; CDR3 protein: CASSYSTGDVTEQFF; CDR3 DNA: TGTGCCAGCAGTTACTCGACAGGGGACGTAACTGAGCAGTTCTTC
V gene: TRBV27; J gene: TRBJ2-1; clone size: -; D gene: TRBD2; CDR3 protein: CASSLFQLAGGYYNEQFF; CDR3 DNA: TGTGCCAGCAGTTTATTCCAGTTAGCGGGCGGATATTACAATGAGCAGTTCTTC
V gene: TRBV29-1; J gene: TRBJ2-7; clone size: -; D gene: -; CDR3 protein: CSVDVRGPSSYEQYF; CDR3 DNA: TGCAGCGTGGACGTCAGGGGCCCCAGCTCCTACGAGCAGTACTTC
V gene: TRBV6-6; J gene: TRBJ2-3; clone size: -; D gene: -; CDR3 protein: CASSYGRTFTDTQYF; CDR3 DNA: TGTGCCAGCAGTTACGGCCGGACCTTCACAGATACGCAGTATTTT
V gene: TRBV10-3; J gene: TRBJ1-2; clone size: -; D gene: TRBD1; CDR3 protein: CAISGLQGEFGYTF; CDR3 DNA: TGTGCCATCAGTGGATTACAGGGGGAGTTTGGCTACACCTTC
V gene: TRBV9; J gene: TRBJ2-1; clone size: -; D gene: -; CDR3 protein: CASSGGVLGDEQFF; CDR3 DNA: TGTGCCAGCAGCGGCGGGGTCCTTGGGGATGAGCAGTTCTTC
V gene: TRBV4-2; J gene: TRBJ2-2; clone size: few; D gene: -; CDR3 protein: CASSQDRQNTGELFF; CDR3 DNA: TGTGCCAGCAGCCAAGATCGGCAGAACACCGGGGAGCTGTTTTTT
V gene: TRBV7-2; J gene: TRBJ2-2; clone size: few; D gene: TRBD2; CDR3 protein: CASSLVGTSLSGELFF; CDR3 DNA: TGTGCCAGCAGCTTAGTCGGGACTAGTTTGTCCGGGGAGCTGTTTTTT
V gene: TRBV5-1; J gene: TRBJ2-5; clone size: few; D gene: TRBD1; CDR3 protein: CASSWGPHRGPEETQYF; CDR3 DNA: TGCGCCAGCAGCTGGGGGCCTCACAGGGGGCCTGAGGAGACCCAGTACTTC
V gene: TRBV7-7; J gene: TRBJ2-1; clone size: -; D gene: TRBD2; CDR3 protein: CASSLSGDYNEQFF; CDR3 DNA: TGTGCTAGCAGCTTGAGCGGGGACTACAATGAGCAGTTCTTC
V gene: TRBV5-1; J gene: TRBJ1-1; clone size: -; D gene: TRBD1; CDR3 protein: CASSLEGANTEAFF; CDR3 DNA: TGCGCCAGCAGCTTGGAGGGGGCGAACACTGAAGCTTTCTTT
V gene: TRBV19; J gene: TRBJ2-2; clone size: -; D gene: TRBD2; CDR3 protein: CASISAGATTGELFF; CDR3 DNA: TGTGCCAGTATCTCAGCGGGGGCCACCACCGGGGAGCTGTTTTTT
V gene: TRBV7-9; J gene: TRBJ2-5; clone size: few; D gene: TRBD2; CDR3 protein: CASSLYPTSGAHHQETQYF; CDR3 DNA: TGTGCCAGCAGCTTATATCCGACTAGCGGGGCTCATCACCAAGAGACCCAGTACTTC
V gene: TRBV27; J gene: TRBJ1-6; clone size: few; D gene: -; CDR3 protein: CASSLWGVQYPLHF; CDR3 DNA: TGTGCCAGCAGTTTGTGGGGTGTGCAGTACCCCCTCCACTTT